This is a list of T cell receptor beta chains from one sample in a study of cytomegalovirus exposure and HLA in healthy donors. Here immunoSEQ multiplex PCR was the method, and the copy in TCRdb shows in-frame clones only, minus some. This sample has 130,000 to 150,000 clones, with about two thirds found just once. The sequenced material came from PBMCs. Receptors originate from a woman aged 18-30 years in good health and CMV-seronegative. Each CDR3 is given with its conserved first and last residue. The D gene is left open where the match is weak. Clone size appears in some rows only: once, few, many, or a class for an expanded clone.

CDR3aa: CASSFLWSGDTQYF
CDR3nt: TGTGCCAGCAGCTTCCTATGGAGCGGAGATACGCAGTATTTT
v_gene: TRBV7-2
abundance: NA
j_gene: TRBJ2-3
d_gene: NA

CDR3aa: CASIGTVYNEQFF
CDR3nt: TGTGCCAGCATTGGAACAGTTTACAATGAGCAGTTCTTC
v_gene: TRBV6-5
abundance: NA
j_gene: TRBJ2-1
d_gene: NA

CDR3aa: CASSPGQFPALGIQHF
CDR3nt: TGTGCCAGCAGTCCCGGACAGTTCCCGGCCCTCGGGATCCAGCATTTT
v_gene: TRBV5-8
abundance: NA
j_gene: TRBJ1-5
d_gene: NA

CDR3aa: CATSNPRGTGLNTEAFF
CDR3nt: TGTGCCACCAGCAACCCCCGCGGGACAGGGCTGAACACTGAAGCTTTCTTT
v_gene: TRBV15
abundance: NA
j_gene: TRBJ1-1
d_gene: TRBD1

CDR3aa: CASSPAGTSGSAEQFF
CDR3nt: TGTGCCAGCTCCCCCGCCGGGACTAGCGGGAGCGCGGAGCAGTTCTTC
v_gene: TRBV28
abundance: NA
j_gene: TRBJ2-1
d_gene: TRBD2

CDR3aa: CASSMGPGGAEGTEAFF
CDR3nt: TGTGCCAGCAGCATGGGTCCAGGGGGCGCCGAGGGTACTGAAGCTTTCTTT
v_gene: TRBV5-4
abundance: NA
j_gene: TRBJ1-1
d_gene: TRBD1

CDR3aa: CASSSDRAKALNYGYTF
CDR3nt: TGTGCCAGCAGCTCTGACAGGGCAAAGGCCTTAAACTATGGCTACACCTTC
v_gene: TRBV5-8
abundance: NA
j_gene: TRBJ1-2
d_gene: TRBD1

CDR3aa: CASSLGGQGYEQYF
CDR3nt: TGCGCCAGCAGCTTGGGGGGACAGGGCTACGAGCAGTACTTC
v_gene: TRBV5-1
abundance: NA
j_gene: TRBJ2-7
d_gene: TRBD1

CDR3aa: CASSLQGSNEQFF
CDR3nt: TGTGCCAGCAGTTTACAGGGATCCAATGAGCAGTTCTTC
v_gene: TRBV2
abundance: NA
j_gene: TRBJ2-1
d_gene: NA

CDR3aa: CASSLEGDSGYGYTF
CDR3nt: TGCGCCAGCAGCTTAGAGGGGGATTCAGGGTATGGCTACACCTTC
v_gene: TRBV5-1
abundance: few
j_gene: TRBJ1-2
d_gene: NA

CDR3aa: CASSPPGGAYEQYF
CDR3nt: TGTGCCAGCAGCCCTCCCGGGGGGGCCTACGAGCAGTACTTC
v_gene: TRBV7-2
abundance: few
j_gene: TRBJ2-7
d_gene: TRBD2

CDR3aa: CASSEGQGETQYF
CDR3nt: TGTGCCAGCAGCGAGGGACAGGGAGAGACCCAGTACTTC
v_gene: TRBV9
abundance: NA
j_gene: TRBJ2-5
d_gene: TRBD1

CDR3aa: CASSLGPGYSTDTQYF
CDR3nt: TGTGCCAGCAGCTTAGGACCGGGATACTCCACAGATACGCAGTATTTT
v_gene: TRBV7-8
abundance: NA
j_gene: TRBJ2-3
d_gene: NA

CDR3aa: CASSLDLSGANVLTF
CDR3nt: TGTGCCAGCAGCTTAGATCTCTCTGGGGCCAACGTCCTGACTTTC
v_gene: TRBV7-2
abundance: few
j_gene: TRBJ2-6
d_gene: NA

CDR3aa: CASSQSVTNNSPLHF
CDR3nt: TGTGCCAGCAGCCAGTCGGTCACGAATAATTCACCCCTCCACTTT
v_gene: TRBV14
abundance: NA
j_gene: TRBJ1-6
d_gene: NA

CDR3aa: CASSLWDRVINQPQHF
CDR3nt: TGTGCCAGCAGTTTATGGGACAGGGTGATCAATCAGCCCCAGCATTTT
v_gene: TRBV28
abundance: NA
j_gene: TRBJ1-5
d_gene: TRBD1

CDR3aa: CASSYGSDYNEQFF
CDR3nt: TGTGCCAGCAGTTATGGTAGCGACTACAATGAGCAGTTCTTC
v_gene: TRBV27
abundance: NA
j_gene: TRBJ2-1
d_gene: NA

CDR3aa: CATVTAGAGNTEAFF
CDR3nt: TGTGCCACCGTCACCGCGGGGGCCGGGAACACTGAAGCTTTCTTT
v_gene: TRBV15
abundance: NA
j_gene: TRBJ1-1
d_gene: NA

CDR3aa: CASSLGGTGGTEAFF
CDR3nt: TGTGCCAGCAGCTTAGGGGGGACAGGGGGCACTGAAGCTTTCTTT
v_gene: TRBV11-2
abundance: few
j_gene: TRBJ1-1
d_gene: TRBD1

CDR3aa: CASVPTPLPYNEQFF
CDR3nt: TGTGCCAGCGTTCCCACTCCCCTTCCCTACAATGAGCAGTTCTTC
v_gene: TRBV11-2
abundance: NA
j_gene: TRBJ2-1
d_gene: NA

CDR3aa: CASRPGQGRNTIYF
CDR3nt: TGTGCCAGCAGACCGGGACAGGGGAGAAACACCATATATTTT
v_gene: TRBV2
abundance: NA
j_gene: TRBJ1-3
d_gene: TRBD1

CDR3aa: CASSPMVGGTEAFF
CDR3nt: TGTGCCAGTAGTCCAATGGTAGGGGGCACTGAAGCTTTCTTT
v_gene: TRBV19
abundance: NA
j_gene: TRBJ1-1
d_gene: NA

CDR3aa: CASKRQVNEKLFF
CDR3nt: TGCGCCAGCAAGCGGCAGGTGAATGAAAAACTGTTTTTT
v_gene: TRBV5-1
abundance: NA
j_gene: TRBJ1-4
d_gene: NA

CDR3aa: CAWREQGASGYTF
CDR3nt: TGTGCCTGGAGGGAACAGGGGGCGAGTGGCTACACCTTC
v_gene: TRBV30
abundance: NA
j_gene: TRBJ1-2
d_gene: TRBD1

CDR3aa: CASSEESGGAVVYNEQFF
CDR3nt: TGTGCCAGCAGTGAGGAGAGCGGGGGGGCCGTAGTATACAATGAGCAGTTCTTC
v_gene: TRBV2
abundance: few
j_gene: TRBJ2-1
d_gene: TRBD2

CDR3aa: CASSFAANYGYTF
CDR3nt: TGTGCCAGCAGCTTCGCAGCGAACTATGGCTACACCTTC
v_gene: TRBV11-2
abundance: NA
j_gene: TRBJ1-2
d_gene: NA

CDR3aa: CASGLVLGDRDPSNQPQHF
CDR3nt: TGTGCTAGTGGTTTGGTACTGGGGGACAGGGACCCTAGCAATCAGCCCCAGCATTTT
v_gene: TRBV12-5
abundance: few
j_gene: TRBJ1-5
d_gene: TRBD1